The sequence of this T cell receptor beta chain was determined in a study of blood T cell repertoires in COVID-19. Study summary: Samples representing acute and convalescent COVID-19 were sourced from the United States, Italy and Spain. The cDNA or gDNA used as material had been derived from T cells, B-cell-depleted T cells, or PBMCs.

How the authors handled the data: Researchers report that nucleated cell counts were estimated from reference gene primer amplification. The data were produced by immunoSEQ multiplex PCR, yet TCRdb's version contains in-frame clones alone and is incomplete. V and J calls and clone size come straight from that table; D and trimming were deduced from the DNA. The sample includes about 280,000 clones, almost 90% seen only once; the top ten take about 11%. Germline V gene sequence: CDR1 LGHDT, CDR2 YNNKEL (reference sequence). V lost 4 bases and J lost 0; bases outside the gene matches: 12. CDR3 size: 18 residues. Patients at the Seattle site were enrolled during active infection and followed longitudinally.

This receptor was obtained from a woman aged 25 to 39 with COVID-19, enrolled during active disease. The chain has TRBV3-1 (or the pseudogene TRBV3-2) and TRBJ2-3; TRBD2 aligns across 8 bases. Sample: peripheral blood. The DNA for the CDR3 is TGTGCCAGCAGCCTCATTATATCCTCGGGAGGGAGCACAGATACGCAGTATTTT. Amino acids: CASSLIISSGGSTDTQYF.